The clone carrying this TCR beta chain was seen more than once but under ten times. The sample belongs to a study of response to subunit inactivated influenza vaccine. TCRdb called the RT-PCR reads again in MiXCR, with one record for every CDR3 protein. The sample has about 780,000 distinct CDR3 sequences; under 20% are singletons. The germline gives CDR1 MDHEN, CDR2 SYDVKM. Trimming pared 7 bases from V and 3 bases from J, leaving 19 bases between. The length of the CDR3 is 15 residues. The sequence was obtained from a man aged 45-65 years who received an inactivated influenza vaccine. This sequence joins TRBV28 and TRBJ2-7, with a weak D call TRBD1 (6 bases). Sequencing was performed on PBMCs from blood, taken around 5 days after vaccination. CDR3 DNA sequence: TGTGCCAGCACCCCGTATGAGAGGGGGATCTACGAGCAGTACTTC. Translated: CASTPYERGIYEQYF.